Listed below are T cell receptor beta chains from one sample, sequenced in a study of control samples from healthy donors and cancer patients. Here immunoSEQ multiplex PCR was the method, and the copy in TCRdb shows in-frame clones only, minus some. The top ten hold about 11% of the sample, which has about 140,000 clones, roughly 89% seen once. The sample comprised blood. The receptors come from a man under 40 in good health. Each CDR3 is given with its conserved first and last residue. Each record gives: J gene, CDR3 length, D gene, V gene, clone size, CDR3 DNA, CDR3 protein. D genes are given only for firm matches. Only part of the rows carry a size: once, few, many, or a class if the clone is expanded.

TRBJ1-2 16 TRBD1 TRBV9 - TGTGCCAGCAGCACGAGGACAGGGTCAAGGGATAATGGCTACACCTTC CASSTRTGSRDNGYTF
TRBJ2-3 14 TRBD1 TRBV5-4 few TGTGCCAGCAGCTGGGACAGAAGAAGAGATACGCAGTATTTT CASSWDRRRDTQYF
TRBJ2-3 14 TRBD1 TRBV6-4 - TGTGCCAGCAGACCGGGACAGGGAGCAGATACGCAGTATTTT CASRPGQGADTQYF
TRBJ2-3 13 - TRBV2 - TGTGCCAGCAGGGGTCTACAGACAGATACGCAGTATTTT CASRGLQTDTQYF
TRBJ2-5 16 TRBD2 TRBV7-3 - TGTGCCAGCAGCCCCATGTCGCTAGCGGGAGGGGAGACCCAGTACTTC CASSPMSLAGGETQYF
TRBJ2-3 15 TRBD1 TRBV2 - TGTGCCAGCAGCAAGGACAGGGGGCTCGGAGATACGCAGTATTTT CASSKDRGLGDTQYF
TRBJ1-5 13 - TRBV28 once TGTGCCAGCAGTCCAGACGGGGATCAGCCCCAGCATTTT CASSPDGDQPQHF
TRBJ2-6 16 - TRBV27 - TGTGCCAGCAGTGGGGGCCTCCGATCTGGGGCCAACGTCCTGACTTTC CASSGGLRSGANVLTF
TRBJ2-1 11 - TRBV5-4 once TGTGCCAGCAGCTTAACGAATGAGCAGTTCTTC CASSLTNEQFF
TRBJ1-2 14 - TRBV2 - TGTGCCAGCAGTGATATCGGCCAGTTGGAGGGCTACACCTTC CASSDIGQLEGYTF
TRBJ2-3 15 - TRBV11-2 - TGTGCCAGCAGCTTAGTTGCCTCAGACACAGATACGCAGTATTTT CASSLVASDTDTQYF
TRBJ1-1 13 TRBD1 TRBV11-2 - TGTGCCAGCAGCTTGACAGGGTATACTGAAGCTTTCTTT CASSLTGYTEAFF
TRBJ2-5 15 - TRBV25-1 - TGTGCCAGCAGTCAAGCGGGGACAGCCCAAGAGACCCAGTACTTC CASSQAGTAQETQYF
TRBJ1-3 16 - TRBV19 - TGTGCCAGTAGTAGAAGGGACGGGTTCTCTGGAAACACCATATATTTT CASSRRDGFSGNTIYF
TRBJ1-5 16 TRBD1 TRBV2 once TGTGCCAGCGACCCGATCCCGGGACAGGGGATTCAGCCCCAGCATTTT CASDPIPGQGIQPQHF
TRBJ2-1 13 - TRBV11-3 - TGTGCCAGCAGCCAGCGGCCCTACAATGAGCAGTTCTTC CASSQRPYNEQFF
TRBJ1-5 13 - TRBV7-9 - TGTGCCAGCAGCTTAAGTAGCAATCAGCCCCAGCATTTT CASSLSSNQPQHF